Listed below are T cell receptor beta chains from one sample, sequenced in a study of blood T cells in healthy people across ages. TCRdb reprocessed the 5' RACE reads with MiXCR, giving one entry per CDR3 protein. The sample carries roughly 1,000,000 distinct CDR3 sequences, approximately 25% recorded once. The sample also formed part of further work on T cells of mothers and their children.

Sequenced material: blood. All receptors come from a girl aged 2 to 9 in good health. Both conserved end residues are part of each CDR3. A D gene is named only where the DNA matches it firmly. Not every row has a clone size; where given, it reads once, few, many or a size class.

abundance	v_gene	d_gene	j_gene	CDR3aa	CDR3nt
NA	TRBV4-2	TRBD1	TRBJ1-4	CASSQGQGQFTANEKLFF	TGTGCCAGCAGCCAGGGACAGGGGCAATTTACGGCTAATGAAAAACTGTTTTTT
NA	TRBV14	NA	TRBJ2-1	CASSQLASYNEQFF	TGTGCCAGCAGCCAACTGGCCTCCTACAATGAGCAGTTCTTC
few	TRBV6-9	NA	TRBJ1-5	CPTGWNQPQHF	TGTCCCACAGGGTGGAATCAGCCCCAGCATTTT
few	TRBV9	NA	TRBJ2-1	CASSVRGLSSYNEQFF	TGTGCCAGCAGCGTACGGGGGTTAAGCTCCTACAATGAGCAGTTCTTC
few	TRBV11-2	NA	TRBJ2-3	CASSPQDGRTDTQYF	TGTGCCAGCAGCCCGCAAGACGGCCGCACAGATACGCAGTATTTT
NA	TRBV29-1	NA	TRBJ2-5	CSAETGFGQYF	TGCAGCGCCGAAACAGGGTTTGGGCAGTACTTC
many	TRBV7-6	NA	TRBJ2-7	CASNPGAGEQYF	TGTGCCAGCAACCCGGGGGCTGGGGAGCAGTACTTC
few	TRBV27	NA	TRBJ1-6	CASSPGRAGSRASPLHF	TGTGCCAGCAGTCCCGGAAGGGCGGGCAGTAGGGCTTCACCCCTCCACTTT
NA	TRBV4-2	NA	TRBJ2-7	CASSQGGALAEQYF	TGTGCCAGCAGCCAAGGGGGGGCGCTAGCCGAGCAGTACTTC
few	TRBV20-1	NA	TRBJ2-2	CSARRLLNTGELFF	TGCAGTGCCCGACGCCTGCTAAACACCGGGGAGCTGTTTTTT
many	TRBV12-3/TRBV12-4	TRBD2	TRBJ2-5	CASSSSGRRETQYF	TGTGCCAGCAGTTCTAGCGGGAGGAGGGAGACCCAGTACTTC
NA	TRBV5-1	TRBD2	TRBJ2-1	CASSIWTSGGVYNEQFF	TGCGCCAGCAGCATCTGGACTAGCGGGGGAGTATACAATGAGCAGTTCTTC
NA	TRBV18	TRBD2	TRBJ2-2	CASSRGDTNTGELFF	TGTGCCAGCTCGCGGGGGGACACAAACACCGGGGAGCTGTTTTTT
NA	TRBV11-3	NA	TRBJ2-1	CASSRRDGVYNEQFF	TGTGCCAGCAGCAGACGGGATGGGGTCTACAATGAGCAGTTCTTC
few	TRBV7-9	TRBD2	TRBJ2-1	CASSSYLSGSSYNEQFF	TGTGCCAGCAGCTCCTACCTTAGCGGGAGCTCCTACAATGAGCAGTTCTTC
few	TRBV10-3	NA	TRBJ2-1	CAIFSVPYNEQLF	TGTGCCATCTTTTCCGTCCCCTACAATGAGCAGCTCTTC
NA	TRBV20-1	NA	TRBJ2-3	CSATSDWGTDTQYF	TGCAGTGCAACCTCGGACTGGGGGACAGATACGCAGTATTTT
NA	TRBV10-3	TRBD2	TRBJ2-2	CAISEKLAGNTGELFF	TGTGCCATCAGTGAGAAGCTAGCGGGGAACACCGGGGAGCTGTTTTTT
NA	TRBV12-3/TRBV12-4	TRBD1	TRBJ2-7	CASSHLGQGAGEQYF	TGTGCCAGCAGTCACCTGGGACAGGGGGCAGGCGAGCAGTACTTC
NA	TRBV15	NA	TRBJ1-1	CATSRGDGDTEAFF	TGTGCCACCAGCAGAGGGGACGGGGACACTGAAGCTTTCTTT
NA	TRBV5-5	TRBD1	TRBJ2-1	CASSGNDRVDEQFF	TGTGCCAGCAGCGGGAACGACAGGGTTGATGAGCAGTTCTTC
few	TRBV4-1	NA	TRBJ2-4	CASSQISGKNIQYF	TGCGCCAGCAGCCAAATTAGCGGAAAAAACATTCAGTACTTC
NA	TRBV21-1	NA	TRBJ2-5	CACIRGPQETQYF	TGTGCCTGCATACGCGGACCCCAAGAGACCCAGTACTTC
few	TRBV29-1	TRBD1	TRBJ2-1	CSGPRGTYNEQFF	TGCAGCGGGCCCAGGGGGACCTACAATGAGCAGTTCTTC
many	TRBV4-3	NA	TRBJ1-4	CASSPQGRGNEKLFF	TGCGCCAGCAGCCCACAGGGCCGGGGTAATGAAAAACTGTTTTTT
NA	TRBV20-1	NA	TRBJ1-1	CSAADGLNTEAFF	TGCAGCGCTGCGGACGGGTTGAACACTGAAGCTTTCTTT
NA	TRBV28	NA	TRBJ1-4	CASSPPVVGGEKLFF	TGTGCCAGCAGTCCCCCGGTGGTGGGCGGTGAAAAACTGTTTTTT